A single sample is the source of the 4 T cell receptor beta chains below, sequenced in a study of cytomegalovirus exposure and HLA in healthy donors (dated by TCRdb to the late 2010s). Library preparation employed the immunoSEQ multiplex PCR assay. TCRdb provides this immuneACCESS table in a form limited to in-frame rearrangements. Some clones are lacking; in checked studies, under half of them reflect an unresolved V gene, and why the rest are absent is not known. This sample is represented by 180,000 or so clones; around nine tenths of them were singletons. The ten largest clones add up to less than 3.5% of the sample. The sample comprised PBMCs. The receptors here all came from a man between 18 and 29 years old in good health and CMV-seropositive.

The chain is built from TRBV4-2 and TRBJ2-2; D unclear. Deletions cut 0 bases from V and 8 bases from J, with 16 bases between. In germline, CDR1 is LGHNA, CDR2 YNFKEQ. The CDR3 is 16 amino acids. CDR3 nucleotides: TGTGCCAGCAGCCAAGAGATTATGCGTTTACGAGGGGAGCTGTTTTTT. Its translation is CASSQEIMRLRGELFF.

This sequence joins TRBV10-3 and TRBJ2-7, with D possibly TRBD1 on 5 matching bases. Trimming removed 10 bases at V and 2 bases at J, with 18 bases between. Germline assignment: CDR1 ENHRY and CDR2 SYGVKD. This CDR3 is 14 amino acids long. The CDR3 protein is CATGYSLETYEQYF. The CDR3 coding sequence is TGTGCCACAGGGTACAGTCTGGAGACCTACGAGCAGTACTTC.

This chain links TRBV19 with TRBJ1-1, with TRBD1 identical over 7 bases. The CDR3 is made up of 14 amino acids. The germline V gene encodes CDR1 LNHDA and CDR2 SQIVND (reference sequence). The ends lost 5 bases at V and 6 bases at J; junction bases unmatched: 9. The CDR3 loop is CASSSHRGSAEAFF. The CDR3 nucleotides read TGTGCCAGTAGTTCCCACAGGGGTTCAGCTGAAGCTTTCTTT. The whole variable domain, remainder taken from reference TRBV19 and TRBJ1-1, is DGGITQSPKYLFRKEGQNVTLSCEQNLNHDAMYWYRQDPGQGLRLIYYSQIVNDFQKGDIAEGYSVSREKKESFPLTVTSAQKNPTAFYLCASSSHRGSAEAFFGQGTRLTVV.

This rearrangement joins TRBV6-1 to TRBJ2-5; 10 nucleotides align to TRBD1. The CDR3 covers 15 residues. Losses at the gene ends were 5 bases for V and 3 bases for J; bases not matched to a gene: 6. CDR1 and CDR2 (germline): MNHNS, SASEGT. In DNA, the CDR3 is TGTGCCAGCAGTAAGCGGACAGGGGGGGAAGAGACCCAGTACTTC. It encodes CASSKRTGGEETQYF.